This T cell receptor (beta chain) was observed in a study of identical twins. Note on this clonotype: Its cognate antigen is unknown.

This CDR3 region has 14 residues. The V and J ends lost 0 bases and 4 bases respectively, with 8 bases between them. Germline V lookup: CDR1 MNHEY, CDR2 SVGEGT. Only healthy Caucasians were enrolled as donors. Study-wide points: Insertions were fewer in abundant cord blood beta clonotypes, whereas memory repertoires showed none of this pattern. Zero-insertion analyses were open to partial confounding by invariant MAIT and iNKT cells. Models predicted less out-of-frame TCR alpha sharing in monozygotic twins than was found.

From the 5' RACE reads, TCRdb called clonotypes with MiXCR, one entry per CDR3 protein. The sample consists of 400,000 to 550,000 distinct CDR3 sequences, roughly an eighth of them appearing once. In addition, the sample was reused for a study of yellow fever vaccine responses in identical twins.

This receptor was taken from a woman between 18 and 30 years old in good health. Sequencing was performed on CD4+ T cells sorted from blood. V and J are TRBV6-2 or TRBV6-3 and TRBJ2-3; weak D call: TRBD2 (5 bases). Here the CDR3 DNA reads TGTGCCAGCAGTTACTCGGGAGTTCCAGATACGCAGTATTTT. Translated, it gives CASSYSGVPDTQYF.